Following are 8 T cell receptor beta chains from one sample sequenced in a study of read filtering for tumor transcriptome and immune sequencing. Molecular barcoded adaptors covering alpha/delta and beta/gamma chains were used on around 370 ng RNA. Using its own MiXCR run on the reads, TCRdb lists one record per CDR3 protein. The sample yields roughly 46,000 distinct CDR3 sequences, approximately 12% seen once. The material sequenced was a population of CD138-negative cells sorted from bone marrow. These receptors originate from a donor at least 40 years old with multiple myeloma.

This clonotype has ten or more counts. The J gene is TRBJ2-5, the V gene TRBV5-6; D gene unclear. The CDR3 totals 11 residues. Germline V lookup: CDR1 SGHDT, CDR2 YYEEEE. V shed 4 bases and J shed 7 bases, with 8 bases lying between them. The CDR3 is CASSGARTQYF. DNA of the CDR3: TGTGCCAGCAGCGGCGCCCGGACCCAGTACTTC. The full variable domain, rest sourced from reference TRBV5-6 and TRBJ2-5, is DAGVTQSPTHLIKTRGQQVTLRCSPKSGHDTVSWYQQALGQGPQFIFQYYEEEERQRGNFPDRFSGHQFPNYSSELNVNALLLGDSALYLCASSGARTQYFGPGTRLLVL.

This clonotype was seen ten or more times. The genes are TRBV6-1 and TRBJ1-5; D not resolved. CDR1 is MNHNS, CDR2 SASEGT, per germline. V was cut by 6 bases and J by 6 bases, with 15 bases left in between. The CDR3 extends over 14 amino acids. The CDR3 protein is CASRPTTPTQPQHF. CDR3 nucleotides: TGTGCCAGCAGACCAACTACACCGACTCAGCCCCAGCATTTT.

This clonotype was recorded many times. The V gene is TRBV3-1, the J gene TRBJ2-3; TRBD1 aligns across 7 bases. Germline V gene data show CDR1 as LGHDT and CDR2 as YNNKEL (reference sequence). V lost 1 base, J lost 9 bases, and 7 bases stayed unmatched. The CDR3 covers 14 residues. The CDR3 DNA sequence: TGTGCCAGCAGCCAAGTAGGGACAGTTTCCACGCAGTATTTT. This sequence encodes CASSQVGTVSTQYF.

There are a few counts of this clonotype. This may be a read error: a much more frequent sequence differs by one nucleotide. CDR3 DNA sequence: TGTGCCAGCAGTTTACATGGGAATCAGCCCCGGCATTTT. Protein sequence: CASSLHGNQPRHF. The V call is TRBV12-3 or TRBV12-4, the J call TRBJ1-5; D is unclear. This CDR3 contains 13 residues.

Many counts were recorded for this clonotype. This chain connects TRBV20-1 to TRBJ2-1; TRBD2 matches 11 bases. CDR3 length: 16 residues. The germline CDR1 and CDR2 sequences are DFQATT and SNEGSKA (reference sequence). The trim removed 0 bases at V and 7 bases at J, leaving 8 bases unmatched. The chain's CDR3 is CSARDESSGRRNEQFF. CDR3 in DNA: TGCAGTGCTAGAGATGAATCTAGCGGGAGGCGGAATGAGCAGTTCTTC.

In its sample, this clonotype was seen many times. V is TRBV10-3 and J is TRBJ2-1, with 7 nucleotides matching TRBD2. This CDR3 comprises 12 residues. With V trimmed by 2 bases and J by 10 bases, 2 bases remained unmatched. Germline CDR1 is ENHRY and CDR2 is SYGVKD. The CDR3 loop reads CAISEGGEEQFF. CDR3 bases: TGTGCCATCAGTGAGGGGGGGGAAGAGCAGTTCTTC.

This clonotype has ten or more counts. V gene TRBV7-2 combines with J gene TRBJ2-2; D gene unclear. Germline values: CDR1 SGHTA, CDR2 FQGNSA. The germline V and J ends were trimmed by 2 bases and 5 bases, with 9 bases remaining between them. CDR3 length: 14 residues. The CDR3 coding sequence is TGTGCCAGCAGCTTAAGGGCTGGGACCGGGGAGCTGTTTTTT. Translated, it gives CASSLRAGTGELFF. The whole variable domain, filled in from reference TRBV7-2 and TRBJ2-2, reads GAGVSQSPSNKVTEKGKDVELRCDPISGHTALYWYRQSLGQGLEFLIYFQGNSAPDKSGLPSDRFSAERTGGSVSTLTIQRTQQEDSAVYLCASSLRAGTGELFFGEGSRLTVL.

This clonotype was seen at least ten times. The chain couples TRBV7-8 to TRBJ2-5; D gene ambiguous. V was shortened by 1 base and J by 5 bases, with 14 bases between the two germline ends. This CDR3 contains 15 residues. Germline assignment: CDR1 SGHVS and CDR2 FQNEAQ. The CDR3 coding sequence is TGTGCCAGCAGCTTAGTTTCAGGCAGTTGGGAGACCCAGTACTTC. Protein sequence: CASSLVSGSWETQYF.